This T cell receptor (beta chain) is drawn from a study of T cells in Graves' hyperthyroidism and ophthalmopathy. From germline, CDR1 is DFQATT and CDR2 SNEGSKA (reference sequence). V gave up 2 bases and J gave up 3 bases; unmatched junction bases: 6. There are 15 residues in the CDR3. This clonotype was observed many times. From RNA transcripts, TCR beta CDR3 regions were amplified. Primed by the HTBI set, a first-round RT-PCR was run on the TCR CDR3. MiXCR, run by TCRdb on the multiplex PCR reads, gives a single entry per CDR3 protein. This table holds some 740,000 distinct CDR3 sequences, 11% to 15% found once.

This chain links TRBV20-1 with TRBJ2-7, with 11 bases that match TRBD2. Sample: blood. The source is a woman aged 18 to 35 with Graves' hyperthyroidism. As DNA, the CDR3 is TGCAGTGCTAGATCTGCAACTAGCGGGAGCTACGAGCAGTACTTC. Protein: CSARSATSGSYEQYF.